This T cell receptor beta chain was obtained from a study of cytomegalovirus exposure and HLA in healthy donors. Study-level points and caveats: As immune exposure information, only CMV serostatus was available. Generally TCR sequences proved uncommon, though certain public TCRs appeared in numerous donors.

The PCR ran on 60 Vbeta and 13 Jbeta primers. Sequenced by immunoSEQ multiplex PCR; TCRdb stores in-frame clones only, minus some. The sample includes about 99,000 clones. Concerning this clone itself: As yet, its antigen is unknown.

The CDR3 is 16 residues long. Per germline, CDR1 LNHDA and CDR2 SQIVND (reference sequence). With V trimmed by 5 bases and J by 5 bases, 15 bases remained unmatched. The clonotype comes from a man aged 40-49 years in good health and CMV-seronegative. Source material: PBMCs. V gene TRBV19 combines with J gene TRBJ2-7; 7 bases match TRBD1. The CDR3 nucleotides read TGTGCCAGTAGTCCCCATTCCCCAGAGGGGGCCCACGAGCAGTACTTC. Translation: CASSPHSPEGAHEQYF. Full variable domain (remainder filled in from reference TRBV19 and TRBJ2-7): DGGITQSPKYLFRKEGQNVTLSCEQNLNHDAMYWYRQDPGQGLRLIYYSQIVNDFQKGDIAEGYSVSREKKESFPLTVTSAQKNPTAFYLCASSPHSPEGAHEQYFGPGTRLTVT.